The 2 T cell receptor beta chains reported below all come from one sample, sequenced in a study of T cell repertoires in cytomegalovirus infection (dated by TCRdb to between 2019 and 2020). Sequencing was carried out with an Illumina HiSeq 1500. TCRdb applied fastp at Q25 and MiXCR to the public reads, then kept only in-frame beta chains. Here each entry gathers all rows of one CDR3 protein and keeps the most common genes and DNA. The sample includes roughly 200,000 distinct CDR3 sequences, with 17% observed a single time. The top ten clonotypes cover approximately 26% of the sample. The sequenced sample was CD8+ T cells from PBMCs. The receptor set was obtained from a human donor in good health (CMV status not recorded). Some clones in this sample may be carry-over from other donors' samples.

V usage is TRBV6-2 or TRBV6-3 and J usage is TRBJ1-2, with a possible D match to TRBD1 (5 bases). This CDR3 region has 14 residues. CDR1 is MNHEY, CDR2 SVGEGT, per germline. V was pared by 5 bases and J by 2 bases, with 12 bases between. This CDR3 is CASSPQYRNYGYTF. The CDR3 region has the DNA TGTGCCAGCAGTCCCCAGTACAGGAACTATGGCTACACCTTC.

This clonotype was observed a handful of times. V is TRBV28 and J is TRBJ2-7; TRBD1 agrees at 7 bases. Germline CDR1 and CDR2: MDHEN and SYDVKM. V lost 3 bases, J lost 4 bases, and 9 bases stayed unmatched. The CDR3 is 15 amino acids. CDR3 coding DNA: TGTGCCAGCAGTTTTCCCCGACAGGGTGGTTACGAGCAGTACTTC. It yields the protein CASSFPRQGGYEQYF. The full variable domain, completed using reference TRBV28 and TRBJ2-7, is DVKVTQSSRYLVKRTGEKVFLECVQDMDHENMFWYRQDPGLGLRLIYFSYDVKMKEKGDIPEGYSVSREKKERFSLILESASTNQTSMYLCASSFPRQGGYEQYFGPGTRLTVT.